This TCR beta chain was identified in a study of blood T cells in healthy people across ages. Only one count was recorded for this clonotype. There are 16 residues in the CDR3. Per the germline V gene, CDR1 is SNHLY and CDR2 is FYNNEI. Using a J-beta primer mix together with a sample-barcoded 5' primer, a second PCR was run for roughly 6 to 12 cycles. One entry per CDR3 protein results from TCRdb running MiXCR on the 5' RACE reads. The repertoire holds approximately 490,000 distinct CDR3 sequences, with about 24% as singletons. These sequences were also reported in another study, on T cells of mothers and their children.

This TCR was sampled from a boy younger than 18 in good health. The chain employs TRBV2 and TRBJ2-5; TRBD2 agrees at 15 bases. The J call is uncertain, as TRBJ2-7 better fits the DNA end. Source material: blood. The CDR3 DNA is TGTGCCAGCAGTCCTCGGACTAGCGGGGGGGCCTACGAGCAGTACTTC. This sequence encodes CASSPRTSGGAYEQYF.